This is a list of T cell receptor beta chains from one sample in a study of blood T cell repertoires in COVID-19. The data were produced by immunoSEQ multiplex PCR, yet TCRdb's version contains in-frame clones alone and is incomplete. The sample lists approximately 120,000 clones, 84% occurring once. Material for sequencing was peripheral blood. The receptors shown here come from a woman aged 45-59 years with acute or convalescent COVID-19. Both conserved end residues are part of each CDR3. The order of the fields is V gene, clone size, D gene, J gene, CDR3 DNA, CDR3 protein. A D gene is named only where the DNA matches it firmly. Size is omitted from some rows. Given values are once, few, many or a class for expanded clones.

V gene: TRBV5-1
clone size: NA
D gene: NA
J gene: TRBJ2-1
CDR3 DNA: TGCGCCAGCAGCTTGGATCCGTGGAGTGGAGTCAATGAGCAGTTCTTC
CDR3 protein: CASSLDPWSGVNEQFF

V gene: TRBV6-5
clone size: NA
D gene: NA
J gene: TRBJ1-2
CDR3 DNA: TGTGCCAGCAGTTACTCGAAGGGGTACACCTACACCTTC
CDR3 protein: CASSYSKGYTYTF

V gene: TRBV18
clone size: NA
D gene: NA
J gene: TRBJ1-2
CDR3 DNA: TGTGCCAGCTCACCACCGAATCGAGGTTGGGGCGGCTACACCTTC
CDR3 protein: CASSPPNRGWGGYTF

V gene: TRBV28
clone size: NA
D gene: NA
J gene: TRBJ2-7
CDR3 DNA: TGTGCCAGCAGCTGGCCGGGGGTGGGGGACTACGAGCAGTACTTC
CDR3 protein: CASSWPGVGDYEQYF

V gene: TRBV10-3
clone size: NA
D gene: NA
J gene: TRBJ1-1
CDR3 DNA: TGTGCCATCACAGAGACAGGAGGGAACACTGAAGCTTTCTTT
CDR3 protein: CAITETGGNTEAFF

V gene: TRBV6-1
clone size: NA
D gene: TRBD2
J gene: TRBJ2-1
CDR3 DNA: TGTGCCAGCAGTGGAGCAGCGGGGTCAAGGGATGAGCAGTTCTTC
CDR3 protein: CASSGAAGSRDEQFF

V gene: TRBV6-5
clone size: NA
D gene: NA
J gene: TRBJ1-6
CDR3 DNA: TGTGCCAGCAATGTAAGGAGCTCCTATAATTCACCCCTCCACTTT
CDR3 protein: CASNVRSSYNSPLHF

V gene: TRBV11-1
clone size: once
D gene: NA
J gene: TRBJ2-3
CDR3 DNA: TGTGCCAGCAGCCTGGGGCAGGGCCCAGATACGCAGTATTTT
CDR3 protein: CASSLGQGPDTQYF

V gene: TRBV25-1
clone size: NA
D gene: NA
J gene: TRBJ2-3
CDR3 DNA: TGTGCCAGCACCGCAAGGGGCGGGGCCACAGATACGCAGTATTTT
CDR3 protein: CASTARGGATDTQYF

V gene: TRBV7-9
clone size: NA
D gene: NA
J gene: TRBJ1-6
CDR3 DNA: TGTGCCAGCAGCTTATGGACAGCAGATAATTCACCCCTCCACTTT
CDR3 protein: CASSLWTADNSPLHF

V gene: TRBV2
clone size: NA
D gene: NA
J gene: TRBJ1-4
CDR3 DNA: TGTGCCAGCAGTCCGGGGGGTAGTGCAACTAATGAAAAACTGTTTTTT
CDR3 protein: CASSPGGSATNEKLFF

V gene: TRBV12-5
clone size: NA
D gene: NA
J gene: TRBJ1-1
CDR3 DNA: TGTGCTAGTGGTTTGAGGGGGATCATGAACACTGAAGCTTTCTTT
CDR3 protein: CASGLRGIMNTEAFF

V gene: TRBV27
clone size: NA
D gene: TRBD1
J gene: TRBJ1-4
CDR3 DNA: TGTGCCAGCAGTTCCTACCGACAGGGAGGAGATGAAAAACTGTTTTTT
CDR3 protein: CASSSYRQGGDEKLFF

V gene: TRBV30
clone size: NA
D gene: NA
J gene: TRBJ2-3
CDR3 DNA: TGTGCCTGGAGTGTAGGGGGACGCACAGATACGCAGTATTTT
CDR3 protein: CAWSVGGRTDTQYF

V gene: TRBV6-5
clone size: once
D gene: TRBD1
J gene: TRBJ1-2
CDR3 DNA: TGTGCCAGCCTCCAGCTCGGATCAGGGGGATATGGCTACACCTTC
CDR3 protein: CASLQLGSGGYGYTF

V gene: TRBV19
clone size: NA
D gene: NA
J gene: TRBJ1-6
CDR3 DNA: TGTGCTTCAAAAAGCGGGCAGTCCCTTGGTAATTCACCCCTCCACTTT
CDR3 protein: CASKSGQSLGNSPLHF

V gene: TRBV19
clone size: NA
D gene: TRBD1
J gene: TRBJ2-1
CDR3 DNA: TGTGCCAGTAGTATAGACCGGACAGGGTTCTACAATGAGCAGTTCTTC
CDR3 protein: CASSIDRTGFYNEQFF

V gene: TRBV19
clone size: NA
D gene: NA
J gene: TRBJ1-3
CDR3 DNA: TGTGCCAGTAGTGAGTACAGGAAATCCTCTGGAAACACCATATATTTT
CDR3 protein: CASSEYRKSSGNTIYF

V gene: TRBV12-3/TRBV12-4
clone size: once
D gene: NA
J gene: TRBJ2-3
CDR3 DNA: TGTGCCAGCAGTTATAGGGGATCAGATACGCAGTATTTT
CDR3 protein: CASSYRGSDTQYF

V gene: TRBV5-6
clone size: NA
D gene: NA
J gene: TRBJ1-4
CDR3 DNA: TGTGCCAGCAGCTTGGCTGGAGGGAATGAAAAACTGTTTTTT
CDR3 protein: CASSLAGGNEKLFF

V gene: TRBV30
clone size: NA
D gene: NA
J gene: TRBJ2-1
CDR3 DNA: TGTGCCTGGAGTGTACTCGGCAGTCTCTCGGGCAATGAGCAGTTCTTC
CDR3 protein: CAWSVLGSLSGNEQFF

V gene: TRBV6-2/TRBV6-3
clone size: NA
D gene: TRBD2
J gene: TRBJ2-1
CDR3 DNA: TGTGCCAGCAGTTACCCAGGGACTAGCGGCAATGAGCAGTTCTTC
CDR3 protein: CASSYPGTSGNEQFF

V gene: TRBV6-5
clone size: NA
D gene: TRBD1
J gene: TRBJ2-7
CDR3 DNA: TGTGCCACCTTATCCGGGACAGGGCCAAACGAGCAGTACTTC
CDR3 protein: CATLSGTGPNEQYF

V gene: TRBV6-5
clone size: NA
D gene: NA
J gene: TRBJ1-5
CDR3 DNA: TGTGCCAGCAGTTACTCGGCAGGGAGCAATCAGCCCCAGCATTTT
CDR3 protein: CASSYSAGSNQPQHF